The sequence of this T cell receptor (beta chain) was determined in a study of T cell responses to AZD1222 COVID-19 vaccine. Remarks on this clone: Its antigen is currently unknown.

Study observations and caveats: Mapped onto spike, vaccine-associated CD4 TCRs spanned it and were dominant at 160-218 and 743-854.

Profiling relied on immunoSEQ multiplex PCR, and the TCRdb table lists in-frame clones only, not all of them. Among roughly 150,000 clones listed, about nine tenths were seen once. The CDR3 covers 12 residues. Trimming shortened V by 7 bases and J by 0 bases, and 9 bases separated the two germline ends. Germline loops: CDR1 SQVTM, CDR2 ANQGSEA. The sample in question was peripheral blood, obtained on day 0 of AZD1222 vaccination. The V gene is TRBV29-1, the J gene TRBJ1-1; D perhaps matches TRBD1 (6 bases). The origin of this receptor is an adult in good health. DNA for the CDR3: TGCAGCGGTGGACAGATGAACACTGAAGCTTTCTTT. It translates to CSGGQMNTEAFF.